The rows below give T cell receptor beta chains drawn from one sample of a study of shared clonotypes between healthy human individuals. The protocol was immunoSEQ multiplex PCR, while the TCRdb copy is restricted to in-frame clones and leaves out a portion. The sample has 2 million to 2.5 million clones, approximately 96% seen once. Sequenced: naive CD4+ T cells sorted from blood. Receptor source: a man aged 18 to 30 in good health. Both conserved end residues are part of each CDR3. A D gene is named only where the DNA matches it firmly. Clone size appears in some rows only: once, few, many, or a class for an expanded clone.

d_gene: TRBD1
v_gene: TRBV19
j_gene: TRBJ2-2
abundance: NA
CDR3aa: CASSIGQVTGELFF
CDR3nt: TGTGCCAGTAGCATCGGACAGGTCACCGGGGAGCTGTTTTTT

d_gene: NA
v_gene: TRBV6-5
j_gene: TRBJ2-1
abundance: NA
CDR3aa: CASSYSPTMYNEQFF
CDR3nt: TGTGCCAGCAGTTACTCGCCGACTATGTACAATGAGCAGTTCTTC

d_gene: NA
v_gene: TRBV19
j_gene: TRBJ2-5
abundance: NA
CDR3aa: CASSGWMEEQQETQYF
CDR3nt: TGTGCCAGTAGTGGGTGGATGGAGGAGCAGCAAGAGACCCAGTACTTC

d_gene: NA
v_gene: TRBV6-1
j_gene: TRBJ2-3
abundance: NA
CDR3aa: CASSERGDTQYF
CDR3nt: TGTGCCAGCAGTGAACGGGGAGATACGCAGTATTTT

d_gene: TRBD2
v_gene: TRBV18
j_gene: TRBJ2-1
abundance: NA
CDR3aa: CASSRGREDGEQFF
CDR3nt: TGTGCCAGCTCACGCGGGCGGGAGGACGGTGAGCAGTTCTTC

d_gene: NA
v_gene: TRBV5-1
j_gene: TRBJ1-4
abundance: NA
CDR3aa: CASSLTATNEKLFF
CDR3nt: TGCGCCAGCAGTTTGACAGCAACTAATGAAAAACTGTTTTTT

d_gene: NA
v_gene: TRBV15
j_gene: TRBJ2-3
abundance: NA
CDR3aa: CATSRGSTDTQYF
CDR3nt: TGTGCCACCAGCAGGGGAAGTACAGATACGCAGTATTTT

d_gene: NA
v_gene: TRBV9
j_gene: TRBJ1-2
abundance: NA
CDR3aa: CASSVEEAGGYGYTF
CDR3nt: TGTGCCAGCAGCGTAGAGGAGGCAGGCGGGTATGGCTACACCTTC

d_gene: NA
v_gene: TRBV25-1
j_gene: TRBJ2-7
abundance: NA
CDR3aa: CASTRASSYEQYF
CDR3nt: TGTGCCAGCACCAGGGCGAGCTCCTACGAGCAGTACTTC

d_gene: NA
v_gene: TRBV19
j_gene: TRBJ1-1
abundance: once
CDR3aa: CASSGVLNTEAFF
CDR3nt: TGTGCCAGTAGTGGAGTGCTGAACACTGAAGCTTTCTTT

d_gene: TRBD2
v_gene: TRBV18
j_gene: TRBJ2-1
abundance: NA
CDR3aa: CASSPPSGRDNEQFF
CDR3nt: TGTGCCAGCTCACCACCTAGCGGGAGGGACAATGAGCAGTTCTTC

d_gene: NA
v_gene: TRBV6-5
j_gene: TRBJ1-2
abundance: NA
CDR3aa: CASSTGLTGYGYTF
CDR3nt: TGTGCCAGCAGTACGGGACTCACTGGCTATGGCTACACCTTC

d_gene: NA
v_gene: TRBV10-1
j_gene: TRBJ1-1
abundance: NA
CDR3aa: CASTGRMNTEAFF
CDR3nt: TGCGCCAGCACGGGGCGGATGAACACTGAAGCTTTCTTT

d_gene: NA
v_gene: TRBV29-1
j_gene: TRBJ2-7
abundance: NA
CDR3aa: CSVEEWGEQYF
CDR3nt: TGCAGCGTTGAAGAGTGGGGCGAGCAGTACTTC

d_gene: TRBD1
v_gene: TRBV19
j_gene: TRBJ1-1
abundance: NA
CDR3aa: CASSKRDSRNTEAFF
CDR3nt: TGTGCCAGTAGTAAGAGGGACAGTAGGAACACTGAAGCTTTCTTT

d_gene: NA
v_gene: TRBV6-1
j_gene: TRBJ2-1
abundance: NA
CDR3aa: CASSERGGTDNEQFF
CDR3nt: TGTGCCAGCAGTGAAAGGGGGGGCACCGACAATGAGCAGTTCTTC

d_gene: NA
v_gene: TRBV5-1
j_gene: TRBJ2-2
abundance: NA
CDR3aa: CASSLFLGGELFF
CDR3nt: TGCGCCAGCAGCTTGTTTCTAGGCGGGGAGCTGTTTTTT

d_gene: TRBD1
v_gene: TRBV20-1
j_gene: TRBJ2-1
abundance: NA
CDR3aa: CSASWDSEQFF
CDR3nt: TGCAGTGCTAGTTGGGACAGTGAGCAGTTCTTC

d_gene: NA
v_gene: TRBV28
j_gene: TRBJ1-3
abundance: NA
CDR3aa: CASRMQGNTIYF
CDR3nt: TGTGCCAGCAGGATGCAGGGAAACACCATATATTTT

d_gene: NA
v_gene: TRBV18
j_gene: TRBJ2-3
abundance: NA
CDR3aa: CASSPSGTDTQYF
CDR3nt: TGTGCCAGCTCACCATCCGGCACAGATACGCAGTATTTT

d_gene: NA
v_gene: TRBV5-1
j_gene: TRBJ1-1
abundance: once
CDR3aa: CASKDTSSDTEAFF
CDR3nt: TGCGCCAGCAAGGACACCTCAAGTGACACTGAAGCTTTCTTT

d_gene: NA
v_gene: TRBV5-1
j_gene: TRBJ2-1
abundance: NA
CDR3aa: CASSLEAGGEQFF
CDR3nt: TGCGCCAGCAGCTTGGAGGCAGGCGGTGAGCAGTTCTTC

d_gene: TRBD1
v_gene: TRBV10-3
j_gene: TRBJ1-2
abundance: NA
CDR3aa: CAISEQGAGYTF
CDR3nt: TGTGCCATCAGTGAGCAGGGGGCGGGCTACACCTTC

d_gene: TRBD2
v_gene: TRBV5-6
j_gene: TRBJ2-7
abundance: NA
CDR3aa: CASSGPGLAELYEQYF
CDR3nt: TGTGCCAGCAGCGGGCCGGGACTAGCAGAACTCTACGAGCAGTACTTC

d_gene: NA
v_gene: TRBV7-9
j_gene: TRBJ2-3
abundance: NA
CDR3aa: CASSLTALGLGADTQYF
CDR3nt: TGTGCCAGCAGCTTAACTGCTCTAGGGTTGGGTGCAGATACGCAGTATTTT

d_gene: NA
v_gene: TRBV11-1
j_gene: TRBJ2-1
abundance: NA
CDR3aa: CASSTRDGEQFF
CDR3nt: TGTGCCAGCAGCACGCGGGACGGTGAGCAGTTCTTC

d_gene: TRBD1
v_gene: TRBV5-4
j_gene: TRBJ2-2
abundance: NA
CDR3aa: CASSEGNRGRSTGELFF
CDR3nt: TGTGCCAGCAGCGAGGGAAACAGGGGCCGATCGACCGGGGAGCTGTTTTTT

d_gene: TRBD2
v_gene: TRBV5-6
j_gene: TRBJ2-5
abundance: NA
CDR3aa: CASSLLLAGEAQYF
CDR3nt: TGTGCCAGCAGCTTGTTACTAGCGGGGGAGGCCCAGTACTTC

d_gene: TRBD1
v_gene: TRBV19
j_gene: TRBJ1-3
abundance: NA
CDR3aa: CASSDQQGAGNTIYF
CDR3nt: TGTGCCAGTAGTGATCAACAGGGGGCTGGAAACACCATATATTTT

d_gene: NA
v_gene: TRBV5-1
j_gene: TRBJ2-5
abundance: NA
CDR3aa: CASSSQVTETQYF
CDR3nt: TGCGCCAGCAGCTCACAGGTGACAGAGACCCAGTACTTC

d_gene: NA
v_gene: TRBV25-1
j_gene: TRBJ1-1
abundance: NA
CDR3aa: CASSVFGTFGEAFF
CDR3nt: TGTGCCAGCAGTGTGTTCGGGACGTTCGGTGAAGCTTTCTTT